The TCR beta chain described here comes from a study of blood T cells in healthy people across ages. Drawing of peripheral blood yielded about 10 milliliters from each donor. The amount of total RNA extracted per sample was at least 5 micrograms. Then a second PCR, running roughly 6 to 12 cycles, was carried out with a sample-barcoded 5' primer and a J-beta primer mix. One entry per CDR3 protein, called by TCRdb with MiXCR from the 5' RACE reads. Among about 1.1 million distinct CDR3 sequences listed, roughly two fifths were seen once. With respect to this clonotype: Its target is not known.

The germline V gene encodes CDR1 SQVTM and CDR2 ANQGSEA. CDR3 size: 10 residues. With 5 bases removed from V and 9 bases from J, the gap between germline ends came to 10 bases. Study conclusions and caveats: Donors of long life had a larger count of naive CD4+ cells and greater diversity than aged donors.

Material for sequencing was blood. The receptor was isolated from a young man in good health. The genes are TRBV29-1 and TRBJ1-1; D not certain. DNA for the CDR3: TGCAGCGTTCGACGGGGTAAAGCTTTCTTT. Protein product: CSVRRGKAFF.